These 14 T cell receptor beta chains were sequenced from one sample in a study of Graves' ophthalmopathy and Graves' hyperthyroidism. From RNA, the CDR3 regions of TCR beta chains were amplified and sequenced. Amplification began with first-round RT-PCR using HTBI primers, then second-round multiplex PCR was performed. TCRdb reprocessed the multiplex PCR reads via MiXCR and lists one record per CDR3 protein. Of around 1.1 million distinct CDR3 sequences listed, 35% to 40% are singletons. Sequenced sample: peripheral blood or thyroid tissue (not recorded which). The source is an adult man with Graves' hyperthyroidism.

Concerning this clonotype itself: A much larger clone is a single base away; this may be a read error. The chain is built from TRBV7-2 and TRBJ2-7; D perhaps matches TRBD2 (5 bases). Germline V gene lookup returns CDR1 SGHTA and CDR2 FQGNSA. The CDR3 contains 15 residues. The V gene lost 10 bases and the J gene lost 0 bases, with 19 bases spanning the gap. The DNA of the CDR3 is TGTGCCAACCCGTCGAGCGGTCCAAGCTCCTACGAGCAGTACTTC. Translated, it gives CANPSSGPSSYEQYF.

This clonotype occurred many times. V and J are TRBV13 and TRBJ2-2; D is possibly TRBD2 (5 bases). The CDR3 length is 11 residues. The germline V gene has CDR1 PRHDT and CDR2 FYEKMQ (reference sequence). The V gene lost 8 bases and the J gene lost 7 bases, with 8 bases spanning the gap. CDR3 protein: CASEGGGELFF. CDR3 coding DNA: TGTGCCAGCGAGGGCGGCGGGGAGCTGTTTTTT.

The chain joins TRBV7-9 to TRBJ1-6; TRBD1 agrees at 9 bases. Germline CDR1 reads SEHNR; CDR2 reads FQNEAQ (reference sequence). This CDR3 spans 15 amino acids. After removal of 6 bases from V and 9 bases from J, the junction contained 9 bases not matched to a gene. The CDR3: CASRNGTGLVSPLHF. CDR3 nucleotides: TGTGCCAGCAGAAACGGGACAGGGTTGGTTTCACCCCTCCACTTT.

To note about this clonotype: A much larger clone sits a single nucleotide away, making a read error possible. The chain joins TRBV19 to TRBJ1-1; 7 nucleotides agree with TRBD1. Germline V CDR1 and CDR2: LNHDA, SQIVND (reference sequence). This CDR3 has 15 residues. The J segment lost 6 bases and the V segment lost 8 bases, leaving 15 bases of the junction unmatched. The CDR3 DNA is TGTGCCAGTCCACCGCCGACAGGGAGAGGGGCTGAAGCTTTCTTT. Protein sequence: CASPPPTGRGAEAFF.

The chain employs TRBV25-1 and TRBJ2-7, with TRBD2 identical over 9 bases. Germline CDR1 and CDR2: MGHDK and SYGVNS. V gave up 6 bases and J gave up 3 bases; unmatched junction bases: 12. The CDR3 totals 16 residues. CDR3 protein: CASSQETSGLFYEQYF. The CDR3 DNA is TGTGCCAGCAGCCAGGAGACTAGCGGCTTATTCTACGAGCAGTACTTC.

This chain connects TRBV19 to TRBJ2-7; D remains unclear. Trimming took 9 bases from V and 0 from J, leaving 12 bases between them. Germline assignment: CDR1 LNHDA and CDR2 SQIVND (reference sequence). This CDR3 is built from 13 residues. The CDR3 loop reads CASSLTHSYEQYF. The CDR3 nucleotides read TGTGCCAGCAGTCTTACCCACTCCTACGAGCAGTACTTC.

In its sample, this clonotype was seen many times. The CDR3 here is CASSPPPTGPLYF. DNA for the CDR3: TGTGCCAGTAGTCCTCCCCCGACGGGACCACTGTACTTC. This chain joins TRBV19 and TRBJ2-7, with D tentatively TRBD1 or TRBD2 (5 bases each). Trimming shortened V by 5 bases and J by 12 bases, and 20 bases separated the two germline ends. The CDR3 consists of 13 residues. CDR1 LNHDA and CDR2 SQIVND come from the germline V gene (reference sequence).

This clonotype came up many times. Here the CDR3 reads CASSLSAGGFVGQETQYF. CDR3 sequence (DNA): TGTGCCAGCAGCTTATCTGCGGGAGGGTTTGTTGGACAAGAGACCCAGTACTTC. The rearrangement joins TRBV7-9 to TRBJ2-5; 9 bases are a match to TRBD2. The V segment lost 2 bases and the J segment 2 bases; nucleotides outside the gene matches: 12. Germline V gives CDR1 SEHNR, CDR2 FQNEAQ (reference sequence). The CDR3 runs 18 residues.

This clonotype was seen a few times. V is TRBV12-3 or TRBV12-4 and J is TRBJ1-5; D gene unclear. The CDR3 contains 14 residues. V was pared by 0 bases and J by 4 bases, with 7 bases between. DNA of the CDR3: TGTGCCAGCAGTTTAGCGCAGAGGAATCAGCCCCAGCATTTT. It translates to CASSLAQRNQPQHF.

The V call is TRBV5-6, the J call TRBJ1-3, with D maybe TRBD1 (5 bases). Trimming pared 5 bases from V and 0 bases from J, leaving 18 bases between. CDR1 and CDR2 (germline): SGHDT, YYEEEE. The length of the CDR3 is 17 residues. CDR3: CASSRIGGKGSGNTIYF. CDR3 in DNA: TGTGCCAGCAGTCGCATCGGGGGAAAGGGCTCTGGAAACACCATATATTTT.

In nucleotides, the CDR3 is TGTGCCAGCAGCTACCTAACTAGCGGGATTATAAACACCGGGGAGCTGTTTTTT. Protein product: CASSYLTSGIINTGELFF. V and J are TRBV7-2 and TRBJ2-2; 10 positions match TRBD2. CDR1 and CDR2 from the germline V gene are SGHTA and FQGNSA. The CDR3 loop spans 18 amino acids. Trimming at V came to 4 bases and at J to 2 bases, leaving 10 bases not matched to a gene.

The V gene is TRBV20-1, the J gene TRBJ2-2, with TRBD2 matching over 14 bases. CDR1 is DFQATT and CDR2 is SNEGSKA in the germline V gene (reference sequence). CDR3 length equals 17 residues. Trimming took 5 bases from V and 4 from J; bases not matched to a gene: 9. The CDR3 DNA reads TGCAGTGCTCGGGGACTAGCGGGAGACGTGAGCACCGGGGAGCTGTTTTTT. Its protein product is CSARGLAGDVSTGELFF.

In the case of this clonotype: One end of the junction fails to match germline, which may point to a read error. V gene TRBV29-1 combines with J gene TRBJ1-1; 8 bases agree with TRBD1. The CDR3 contains 13 residues. CDR1 and CDR2 from the germline V gene are SQVTM and ANQGSEA. This CDR3 is CSAGTGLNTEAFF. The CDR3 nucleotides are TGCAGCGCAGGGACAGGACTGAACACTGAAGCCTTCTTT. Together with reference TRBV29-1 and TRBJ1-1, the CDR3 gives the full variable domain: SAVISQKPSRDICQRGTSLTIQCQVDSQVTMMFWYRQQPGQSLTLIATANQGSEATYESGFVIDKFPISRPNLTFSTLTVSNMSPEDSSIYLCSAGTGLNTEAFFGQGTRLTVV.

This chain uses TRBV6-5 with TRBJ1-2, with 7 nucleotides matching TRBD1. CDR1 and CDR2 from the germline V gene are MNHEY and SVGAGI. The CDR3 contains 14 residues. The J segment lost 4 bases and the V segment lost 6 bases, leaving 8 bases of the junction unmatched. The CDR3 coding sequence is TGTGCCAGCAGCCCAATCGACAGGGTCTATGGCTACACCTTC. This gives the protein CASSPIDRVYGYTF.